This section outlines one T cell receptor beta chain sequence together with its context. The antigen remains unidentified. V dropped 7 bases and J dropped 5 bases, with 8 bases sitting between them. CDR1 is SQVTM, CDR2 ANQGSEA, per germline. CDR3 size: 10 residues. The data originate from a study of identical twins. Template switching (which added a universal primer site) was used, and cDNA carried unique molecular identifiers. TCRdb re-analysed the 5' RACE reads in MiXCR, keeping a single row per CDR3 protein. The sample lists approximately 600,000 distinct CDR3 sequences; roughly 7.1% were seen once. Study-wide findings and caveats: The analysis was cross-sectional rather than longitudinal within donors. Twin pairs had excess sharing that was weaker in beta out-of-frame sequences.

This sample was shared with a second study, whose subject was yellow fever vaccine responses in identical twins.

The specimen was PBMCs. This chain joins TRBV29-1 and TRBJ1-1, with no clear D. The source is a woman aged 18-29 years in good health. The CDR3 reads CSAVQTEAFF. CDR3 bases: TGCAGCGCTGTACAAACTGAAGCTTTCTTT.